These 31 T cell receptor beta chains were all obtained from the same sample, sequenced in a study of CD8+CD57+ T cells in acquired aplastic anemia listed by TCRdb under 2018. TCRdb shows the sequencer as Illumina HiSeq 2000. Genomic DNA served as template for TCR beta VDJ combination and CDR3 sequence profiling. The raw public reads went through TCRdb reprocessing: fastp at Q25, MiXCR clone calling, in-frame beta chains kept. Identical CDR3 proteins give one entry, which carries the most common genes and DNA. Within this sample are under 500,000 distinct CDR3 sequences, with around 30% of them counted one time only. The ten top clones hold around 0.82% of the sample. The patients picked for sequencing were ones in whom flow cytometry had shown an expansion of CD8+CD57+ cells. Material: sorted CD4+, CD8+, or CD8+CD57+ T cells (not recorded which) from PBMCs. The receptors were sampled from a human donor with aplastic anemia.

The V and J genes are TRBV2 and TRBJ1-1, with D tentatively TRBD1 (5 bases). Germline V gene data show CDR1 as SNHLY and CDR2 as FYNNEI. Deletions cut 3 bases from V and 7 bases from J, with 15 bases between. The CDR3 contains 14 residues. The CDR3 bases are TGTGCCAGCAGTGAGGTACGGGGCCTGAGTGAAGCTTTCTTT. This sequence encodes CASSEVRGLSEAFF.

This clonotype was observed a handful of times. A read error may be the cause here, since a much bigger clone is one base away. The J gene is TRBJ1-5, the V gene TRBV19, with D hard to call. The CDR3 length is 13 residues. Germline-derived CDR1 and CDR2 are LNHDA and SQIVND (reference sequence). In DNA form, the CDR3 reads TGTGCCAGTAGTCCGGACCGAGATCAGCCCCGGCATTTT. Its translation: CASSPDRDQPRHF. Supplemented by reference TRBV19 and TRBJ1-5, the full variable domain reads DGGITQSPKYLFRKEGQNVTLSCEQNLNHDAMYWYRQDPGQGLRLIYYSQIVNDFQKGDIAEGYSVSREKKESFPLTVTSAQKNPTAFYLCASSPDRDQPRHFGDGTRLSIL.

This chain's CDR3 is CASSPPGQGVDTQYF. CDR3 nucleotide sequence: TGCGCCAGCAGTCCTCCGGGACAGGGGGTAGATACGCAGTATTTT. The chain couples TRBV5-1 to TRBJ2-3; TRBD1 agrees at 11 bases. The ends lost 5 bases at V and 5 bases at J; junction bases unmatched: 7. The germline CDR1 and CDR2 sequences are SGHRS and YFSETQ. The CDR3 has 15 residues.

Many counts were recorded for this clonotype. The V and J genes are TRBV7-9 and TRBJ2-7, with 7 positions matching TRBD1. CDR1 and CDR2 (germline): SEHNR, FQNEAQ (reference sequence). The CDR3 covers 13 residues. Germline trimming cut 5 bases from V and 3 bases from J; bases unmatched to any gene: 4. The DNA of the CDR3 is TGTGCCAGCAGCATGGGACAGAGCTACGAGCAGTACTTC. Its protein product is CASSMGQSYEQYF. The variable domain in full, completed from reference TRBV7-9 and TRBJ2-7, reads DTGVSQNPRHKITKRGQNVTFRCDPISEHNRLYWYRQTLGQGPEFLTYFQNEAQLEKSRLLSDRFSAERPKGSFSTLEIQRTEQGDSAMYLCASSMGQSYEQYFGPGTRLTVT.

The rearrangement links TRBV7-9 to TRBJ2-5, with a tentative D call TRBD1 (5 bases). Germline V lookup: CDR1 SEHNR, CDR2 FQNEAQ (reference sequence). V shed 1 base and J shed 5 bases, with 8 bases lying between them. There are 13 residues in the CDR3. CDR3 in amino acids: CASSLGRAETQYF. The CDR3 nucleotides read TGTGCCAGCAGCTTAGGCAGGGCGGAGACCCAGTACTTC.

The table lists this clonotype with a few counts. The chain combines TRBV7-9 with TRBJ1-3, with a possible D match to TRBD1 (5 bases). The length of the CDR3 is 15 residues. V lost 4 bases to trimming and J lost 3 bases, with 13 bases between them. Per the germline V gene, CDR1 is SEHNR and CDR2 is FQNEAQ (reference sequence). DNA of the CDR3: TGTGCCAGCAGCTCGACAGTACTGGGTGGAAACACCATATATTTT. Amino acids: CASSSTVLGGNTIYF.

The CDR3 DNA is TGCGCCAGCAGCCAAGATCGGGGGACCGGAGCTTTCTTT. This translates into CASSQDRGTGAFF. The chain has TRBV4-1 and TRBJ1-1; D might be TRBD1 (5 bases). Looked up from germline, CDR1 is MGHRA and CDR2 is YSYEKL. V lost 0 bases and J lost 10, with 12 bases in between. This CDR3 spans 13 amino acids.

V usage is TRBV15 and J usage is TRBJ2-1, with 7 nucleotides matching TRBD2. Germline CDR1 LNHNV, CDR2 YYDKDF (reference sequence). V shed 0 bases and J 1 base; nucleotides not matched to a gene: 0. The CDR3 covers 15 residues. CDR3 in amino acids: CATSRERESYNEQFF. Written as DNA, the CDR3 is TGTGCCACCAGCAGAGAGCGGGAGTCCTACAATGAGCAGTTCTTC. Supplemented by reference TRBV15 and TRBJ2-1, the full variable domain reads DAMVIQNPRYQVTQFGKPVTLSCSQTLNHNVMYWYQQKSSQAPKLLFHYYDKDFNNEADTPDNFQSRRPNTSFCFLDIRSPGLGDTAMYLCATSRERESYNEQFFGPGTRLTVL.

The V call is TRBV2, the J call TRBJ2-5; D not certain. This CDR3 has 13 residues. Germline CDR1 SNHLY, CDR2 FYNNEI. The ends were cut back, 7 bases at V and 2 bases at J, with 11 bases in the middle. The CDR3 nucleotides read TGTGCCAGCACAAGCAGCCTACAAGAGACCCAGTACTTC. Protein sequence: CASTSSLQETQYF.

In its sample, this clonotype was seen many times. V usage is TRBV19 and J usage is TRBJ2-7; TRBD1 is a possible D gene (6 bases). The germline gives CDR1 LNHDA, CDR2 SQIVND (reference sequence). The V end lost 5 bases, the J end lost 4 bases, and 12 bases lay between the germline ends. The CDR3 consists of 13 residues. The CDR3 protein is CASSGWDTYEQYF. In DNA form, the CDR3 reads TGTGCCAGTAGTGGTTGGGACACGTACGAGCAGTACTTC.

This clonotype was found many times. The rearrangement joins TRBV2 to TRBJ2-2; D call uncertain. This CDR3 is 12 amino acids long. CDR1 and CDR2 (germline): SNHLY, FYNNEI. V was cut by 3 bases and J by 6 bases, with 5 bases left in between. CDR3 sequence (DNA): TGTGCCAGCAGTGAGGACCCCGGGGAGCTGTTTTTT. Protein: CASSEDPGELFF.

This clonotype was seen repeatedly, ten times or more. The CDR3 DNA sequence: TGTGCCAGCAGCACTCGACAGGGTGAGGAAGCTTTCTTT. Its translation is CASSTRQGEEAFF. This rearrangement joins TRBV7-2 to TRBJ1-1; 7 bases align to TRBD1. Germline-derived CDR1 and CDR2 are SGHTA and FQGNSA. The V segment lost 5 bases and the J segment 8 bases; nucleotides outside the gene matches: 8. The CDR3 extends over 13 amino acids.

The rearrangement links TRBV5-1 to TRBJ2-2, with 12 bases identical to TRBD2. Germline-derived CDR1 and CDR2 are SGHRS and YFSETQ. The J segment lost 7 bases and the V segment lost 4 bases, leaving 11 bases of the junction unmatched. The CDR3 spans 17 residues. The CDR3 DNA is TGCGCCAGCAGCGTGCCTCCTAGCGGGGGGGCCGGCGGGGAGCTGTTTTTT. This translates into CASSVPPSGGAGGELFF. Full variable domain (remainder filled in from reference TRBV5-1 and TRBJ2-2): KAGVTQTPRYLIKTRGQQVTLSCSPISGHRSVSWYQQTPGQGLQFLFEYFSETQRNKGNFPGRFSGRQFSNSRSEMNVSTLELGDSALYLCASSVPPSGGAGGELFFGEGSRLTVL.

In the case of this clonotype: This clone may be a read error of a much larger clone one base away. The chain has TRBV7-9 and TRBJ2-7, with TRBD2 identical over 8 bases. The V gene's germline CDR1 is SEHNR and CDR2 FQNEAQ (reference sequence). The CDR3 has 15 amino acids. CDR3 loop: CASTNSGEYLGERYF. The DNA for the CDR3 is TGTGCCAGCACGAATAGCGGGGAGTACTTGGGGGAGCGGTACTTC.

There are many counts of this clonotype. The rearrangement links TRBV4-3 to TRBJ1-6, with TRBD1 matching over 7 bases. Germline loops: CDR1 LGHNA, CDR2 YSLEER. Unmatched junction bases numbered 4, after V lost 3 bases and J lost 5 bases. CDR3 length: 15 residues. CDR3 in amino acids: CASSHDRVNNSPLHF. Written as DNA, the CDR3 is TGCGCCAGCAGCCACGACAGGGTAAATAATTCACCCCTCCACTTT.

There are many counts of this clonotype. This chain connects TRBV9 to TRBJ1-2; 7 nucleotides match TRBD1. With 2 bases clipped from V and 7 bases from J, the junction kept 8 bases outside the gene matches. Germline V lookup: CDR1 SGDLS, CDR2 YYNGEE. This CDR3 spans 14 amino acids. Here the CDR3 reads CASSVQTGTVGYTF. The DNA for the CDR3 is TGTGCCAGCAGCGTCCAGACCGGGACAGTTGGCTACACCTTC. Full variable domain (rest looked up from reference TRBV9 and TRBJ1-2): DSGVTQTPKHLITATGQRVTLRCSPRSGDLSVYWYQQSLDQGLQFLIQYYNGEERAKGNILERFSAQQFPDLHSELNLSSLELGDSALYFCASSVQTGTVGYTFGSGTRLTVV.

This clonotype was observed a handful of times. The chain carries TRBV6-5 and TRBJ2-7; unclear D gene. Per the germline V gene, CDR1 is MNHEY and CDR2 is SVGAGI. CDR3 length: 14 amino acids. Trimming shortened V by 0 bases and J by 3 bases, and 9 bases separated the two germline ends. The CDR3 reads CASSYSKQNYEQYF. CDR3 bases: TGTGCCAGCAGTTACTCGAAACAGAACTACGAGCAGTACTTC.

The rearrangement uses TRBV27 and TRBJ2-7, with TRBD1 matching over 9 bases. Per the germline V gene, CDR1 is MNHEY and CDR2 is SMNVEV (reference sequence). The CDR3 has 13 amino acids. V was pared by 6 bases and J by 6 bases, with 6 bases of the junction left unmatched. In DNA form, the CDR3 reads TGTGCCAGCAGGGCCGGGACAGGGCTCGAGCAGTACTTC. Translated, it gives CASRAGTGLEQYF.

V is TRBV19 and J is TRBJ1-1; D remains unclear. This CDR3 region has 13 residues. The ends were cut back, 5 bases at V and 0 bases at J, with 7 bases in the middle. Germline-derived CDR1 and CDR2 are LNHDA and SQIVND (reference sequence). This chain's CDR3 is CASSPKLNTEAFF. Here the CDR3 DNA reads TGTGCCAGTAGTCCCAAGCTGAACACTGAAGCTTTCTTT.

The V gene is TRBV6-1, the J gene TRBJ1-6; no firm D call. Germline CDR1 is MNHNS and CDR2 is SASEGT. This CDR3 region has 17 residues. The V and J ends lost 6 bases and 5 bases respectively, with 20 bases between them. CDR3 amino acids: CASSPRRSQNHNSPLHF. The CDR3 DNA reads TGTGCCAGCAGCCCCCGACGCTCCCAGAATCATAATTCACCCCTCCACTTT.

This clonotype has just one count. The V gene is TRBV5-4, the J gene TRBJ1-6, with unresolved D. The germline V and J ends were trimmed by 0 bases and 9 bases, with 10 bases remaining between them. The CDR3 length is 14 residues. CDR1 and CDR2 from the germline V gene are SGHNT and YYREEE (reference sequence). CDR3: CASSLELESSPLHF. CDR3 DNA: TGTGCCAGCAGCTTGGAGTTAGAGAGTTCACCCCTCCACTTT.

This clonotype appeared many times. The chain joins TRBV25-1 to TRBJ1-1; D gene ambiguous. This CDR3 is 15 amino acids long. Deletions cut 3 bases from V and 3 bases from J, with 14 bases between. Per germline, CDR1 MGHDK and CDR2 SYGVNS. The CDR3 sequence is CASSDDSERDTEAFF. DNA of the CDR3: TGTGCCAGCAGTGATGATTCTGAGAGGGACACTGAAGCTTTCTTT.

This clonotype was seen many times. As DNA, the CDR3 is TGTGCCAGCAGTTACTCGTGGACGGCCCTCCACTTT. Protein: CASSYSWTALHF. V is TRBV6-2 or TRBV6-3 and J is TRBJ1-6; D unresolved. The germline V and J ends were trimmed by 0 bases and 14 bases, with 8 bases remaining between them. The CDR3 spans 12 residues. Germline CDR1 MNHEY, CDR2 SVGEGT.

The V gene is TRBV20-1, the J gene TRBJ1-1, with no clear D. The V gene's germline CDR1 is DFQATT and CDR2 SNEGSKA (reference sequence). This CDR3 spans 12 amino acids. V was shortened by 0 bases and J by 5 bases, with 7 bases between the two germline ends. This CDR3 is CSARESGTEAFF. In DNA form, the CDR3 reads TGCAGTGCTAGAGAGAGTGGAACTGAAGCTTTCTTT.

This clonotype was counted between two and nine times. The chain employs TRBV18 and TRBJ1-2, with 10 nucleotides matching TRBD1. CDR1 is KGHSH, CDR2 LQKENI, per germline. The CDR3 consists of 15 residues. J was trimmed by 6 bases and V by 1 base; bases with no gene match: 5. As DNA, the CDR3 is TGTGCCAGCTCACCACTTCCCGGGACAGGGGATGGCTACACCTTC. It specifies CASSPLPGTGDGYTF. The full variable domain, with the rest looked up from reference TRBV18 and TRBJ1-2, is NAGVMQNPRHLVRRRGQEARLRCSPMKGHSHVYWYRQLPEEGLKFMVYLQKENIIDESGMPKERFSAEFPKEGPSILRIQQVVRGDSAAYFCASSPLPGTGDGYTFGSGTRLTVV.

This clonotype appeared a few times. A read error may be the cause here, since a much bigger clone is one base away. V gene TRBV9 combines with J gene TRBJ1-2; D ambiguous. V gave up 0 bases and J gave up 4 bases, with 10 bases separating them. Per the germline V gene, CDR1 is SGDLS and CDR2 is YYNGEE. CDR3 size: 14 residues. The CDR3 spells CASSVGEEGYGYTF. CDR3 nucleotides: TGTGCCAGCAGCGTAGGCGAGGAAGGCTATGGCTACACCTTC.

In nucleotides, the CDR3 is TGTGCCAGCAGCCAAGTTGGGGATACGCAGTATTTT. Its protein product is CASSQVGDTQYF. The chain uses TRBV14 and TRBJ2-3; D unresolved. The V end lost 1 base, the J end lost 6 bases, and 5 bases lay between the germline ends. The germline gives CDR1 SGHDN, CDR2 FVKESK. The CDR3 is made up of 12 amino acids.

This clonotype has more than one count but fewer than ten. In nucleotides, the CDR3 is TGTGCCAGCAGCTCCCCTGCTAGCACAGATACGCAGTATTTT. Protein: CASSSPASTDTQYF. This chain uses TRBV5-6 with TRBJ2-3; D is unresolved. This CDR3 has 14 amino acids. Trimming removed 3 bases from V and 0 bases from J, with 8 bases in between. Looked up from germline, CDR1 is SGHDT and CDR2 is YYEEEE.

This chain links TRBV20-1 with TRBJ1-3; tentative D call: TRBD1 (6 bases). Germline CDR1 DFQATT, CDR2 SNEGSKA (reference sequence). V was cut by 3 bases and J by 2 bases, with 14 bases left in between. The CDR3 runs to 15 residues. The CDR3 DNA reads TGCAGTGCTAGTGACTACAGGGACCCTGGAAACACCATATATTTT. It codes for CSASDYRDPGNTIYF.

As for this clonotype: At one boundary the junction diverges from the germline segment, which might be a read error. The V and J genes are TRBV25-1 and TRBJ2-3; 7 nucleotides match TRBD1. The CDR3 loop spans 13 amino acids. CDR1 is MGHDK and CDR2 is SYGVNS in the germline V gene. CDR3 in amino acids: CASRRDSTNTQYF. The DNA for the CDR3 is TGTGCCAGCAGAAGGGACAGCACAAATACGCAGTATTTT. The full variable domain, with the rest looked up from reference TRBV25-1 and TRBJ2-3, is EADIYQTPRYLVIGTGKKITLECSQTMGHDKMYWYQQDPGMELHLIHYSYGVNSTEKGDLSSESTVSRIRTEHFPLTLESARPSHTSQYLCASRRDSTNTQYFGPGTRLTVL.

This clonotype was seen many times. The rearrangement links TRBV10-3 to TRBJ2-3, with TRBD2 identical over 8 bases. This CDR3 spans 14 amino acids. CDR1 and CDR2 from the germline V gene are ENHRY and SYGVKD. Trimming took 10 bases from V and 1 from J; bases not matched to a gene: 7. The CDR3 sequence is CASKSGSGTDTQYF. CDR3 coding DNA: TGTGCCAGCAAAAGCGGGAGCGGCACAGATACGCAGTATTTT.